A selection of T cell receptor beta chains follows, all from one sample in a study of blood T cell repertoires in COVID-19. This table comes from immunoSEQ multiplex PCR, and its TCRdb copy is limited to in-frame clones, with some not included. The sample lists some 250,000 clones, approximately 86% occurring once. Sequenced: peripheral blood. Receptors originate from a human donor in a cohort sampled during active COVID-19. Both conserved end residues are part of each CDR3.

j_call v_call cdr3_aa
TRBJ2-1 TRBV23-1 CASSQGLPGSYNEQFF
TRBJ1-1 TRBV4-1 CASSQVARTGLITEAFF
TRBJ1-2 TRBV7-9 CASSPGQELPNYGYTF
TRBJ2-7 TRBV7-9 CASSLFQGVHDEQYF
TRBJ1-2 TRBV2 CASSEVFDSFYGYTF
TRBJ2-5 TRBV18 CASSTDSGPQTQYF
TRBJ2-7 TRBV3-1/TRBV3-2 CASSQVTSGHEQYF
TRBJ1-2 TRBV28 CASSLGDGYTF
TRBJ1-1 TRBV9 CASSVGQQTEAFF
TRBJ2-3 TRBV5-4 CASSVPSGGRTDTQYF
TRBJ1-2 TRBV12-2 CASRLGPQGESYGYTF
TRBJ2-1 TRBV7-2 CASSLARSLTSGSNEQFF
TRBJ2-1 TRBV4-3 CASSQDSLALLNEQFF
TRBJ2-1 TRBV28 CASSLQAGGSYNEQFF
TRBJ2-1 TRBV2 CASRGVSSYNEQFF
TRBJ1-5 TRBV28 CASSATGEGNQPQHF
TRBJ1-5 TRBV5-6 CASSLTPGQGSYQPQHF
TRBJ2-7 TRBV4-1 CASSPQAGVPYEQYF
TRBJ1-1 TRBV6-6 CASRAGTLNTEAFF
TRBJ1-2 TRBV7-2 CASSQDRNYGYTF
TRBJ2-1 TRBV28 CASSPPHLVAGALNEQFF
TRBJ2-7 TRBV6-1 CASSEVPRAGEQYF
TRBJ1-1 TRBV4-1 CASSETGGFRNTEAFF
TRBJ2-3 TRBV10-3 CAISRSGSGGPDTQYF
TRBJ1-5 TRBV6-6 CASTYSLGASNQPQHF
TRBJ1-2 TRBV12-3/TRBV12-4 CASSLRTGGGYTF
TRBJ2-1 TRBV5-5 CASSDSGSPYNEQFF
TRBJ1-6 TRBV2 CASTTGGSYNSPLHF
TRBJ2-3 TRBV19 CASSTPRRGRNTQYF
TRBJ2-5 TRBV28 CASSQGGKETQYF
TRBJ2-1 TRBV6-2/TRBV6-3 CASSLLIVRGGPNEQFF
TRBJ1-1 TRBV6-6 CAITEGPGHPNTEAFF
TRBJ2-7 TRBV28 CASTPALGLNEQYF
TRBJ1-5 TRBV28 CASSRAGGGNQPQHF
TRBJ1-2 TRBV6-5 CASSYPAGAGYTF
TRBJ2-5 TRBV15 CATSTPGQGASRTQYF
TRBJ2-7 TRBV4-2 CASSSPHKSGGRNEQYF
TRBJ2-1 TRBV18 CASSPLLAGGDEQFF
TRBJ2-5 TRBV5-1 CASSQPGQGGETQYF
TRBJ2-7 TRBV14 CASSQDHLAWDEQYF
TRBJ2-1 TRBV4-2 CASSQDYRVSSYNEQFF
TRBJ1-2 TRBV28 CASSPRQGNGYTF
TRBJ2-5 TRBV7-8 CASSLRGNQETQYF
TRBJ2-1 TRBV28 CASKSVGTHRGNEQFF
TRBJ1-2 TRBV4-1 CASSQDWGGGNYGYTF
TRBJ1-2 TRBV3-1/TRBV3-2 CASSQVRNYGYTF
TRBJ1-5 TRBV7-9 CASSPSGGSLQPQHF
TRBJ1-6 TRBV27 CASTQGQNLFSYNSPLHF
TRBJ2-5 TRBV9 CASSGQQETQYF
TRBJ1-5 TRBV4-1 CASHLTGSNQPQHF
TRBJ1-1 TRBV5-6 CASSFKGATEAFF
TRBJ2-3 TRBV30 CAWMGTGLRLTDTQYF
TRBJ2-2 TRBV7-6 CAIGTGTSVANTGELFF
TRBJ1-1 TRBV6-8 CASLGGTLAFF
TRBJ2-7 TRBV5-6 CASSLAWGTVLLRGEQYF
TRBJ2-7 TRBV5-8 CASSAGAGVVGEQYF
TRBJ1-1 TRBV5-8 CANPWGAEAFF
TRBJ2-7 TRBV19 CASSMGRGPYEQYF
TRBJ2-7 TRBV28 CASSFLREGRDYYEQYF
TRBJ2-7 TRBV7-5 CARSSGQGAVSYEQYF